This entry lists 30 T cell receptor beta chains sequenced from one sample in a study of CD8 T cells in ankylosing spondylitis. TCRdb fed the 5' RACE reads into MiXCR, producing one record per CDR3 protein. This sample has approximately 440,000 distinct CDR3 sequences, with about 15% found just once. Study-level points and caveats: Seemingly characteristic of ankylosing spondylitis blood was a TCR beta motif consisting of roughly 8 highly homologous variants.

The antigens for these receptors are not known. Specimen: blood, either unsorted or a sorted T cell fraction (not recorded which). All receptors come from a male donor with ankylosing spondylitis.

The genes are TRBV20-1 and TRBJ1-6, with D possibly TRBD1 on 6 matching bases. V shed 6 bases and J shed 9 bases, with 12 bases lying between them. The CDR3 consists of 12 residues. CDR1 is DFQATT and CDR2 is SNEGSKA in the germline V gene (reference sequence). As DNA, the CDR3 is TGCAGTGCCCGGAAACAGGGTTCACCCCTCCACTTT. Translating it yields CSARKQGSPLHF.

This clonotype was counted between two and nine times. This sequence joins TRBV3-1 and TRBJ2-1; 15 nucleotides match TRBD2. J gave up 2 bases and V 4 bases, and 6 bases lay outside the gene matches. CDR1 LGHDT and CDR2 YNNKEL come from the germline V gene (reference sequence). CDR3 length: 18 amino acids. CDR3 nucleotides: TGTGCCAGCAGCCCCTTAGGGACTAGCGGGGGGACCTACAATGAGCAGTTCTTC. Its protein is CASSPLGTSGGTYNEQFF.

This clonotype occurred many times. The rearrangement joins TRBV20-1 to TRBJ1-1; TRBD1 matches at 7 bases. V trimming: 0 bases; J trimming: 3 bases; junction bases outside the gene matches: 13. CDR3 length equals 17 residues. Looked up from germline, CDR1 is DFQATT and CDR2 is SNEGSKA (reference sequence). The CDR3 protein is CSARDPRQGGLDTEAFF. CDR3 DNA sequence: TGCAGTGCTAGAGACCCCCGACAGGGAGGGCTCGACACTGAAGCTTTCTTT.

This chain links TRBV19 with TRBJ1-1; D gene ambiguous. There are 14 residues in the CDR3. Between the trimmed V and J ends, which lost 1 base and 5 bases, there was a span of 11 bases. Germline V CDR1 and CDR2: LNHDA, SQIVND (reference sequence). Written as DNA, the CDR3 is TGTGCCAGTAGTATAGGAGTAAGTGAAACTGAAGCTTTCTTT. Its translation: CASSIGVSETEAFF. The complete variable domain, with remaining parts taken from reference TRBV19 and TRBJ1-1, reads DGGITQSPKYLFRKEGQNVTLSCEQNLNHDAMYWYRQDPGQGLRLIYYSQIVNDFQKGDIAEGYSVSREKKESFPLTVTSAQKNPTAFYLCASSIGVSETEAFFGQGTRLTVV.

In this sample, this clonotype turned up a few times. The V and J genes are TRBV29-1 and TRBJ1-1; possibly TRBD1 for D (5 bases). From germline, CDR1 is SQVTM and CDR2 ANQGSEA. The CDR3 totals 14 residues. Between the trimmed V and J ends, which lost 6 bases and 1 base, there was a span of 15 bases. CDR3 loop: CSVQEGSSNTEAFF. CDR3 DNA sequence: TGCAGCGTCCAGGAGGGGTCTTCGAACACTGAAGCTTTCTTT.

This clonotype was seen at least ten times. The chain carries TRBV18 and TRBJ2-1; 7 nucleotides align to TRBD1. V was pared by 5 bases and J by 6 bases, with 4 bases of the junction left unmatched. The germline V gene encodes CDR1 KGHSH and CDR2 LQKENI. This CDR3 has 13 residues. CDR3 residues: CASSSDRVNEQFF. In DNA form, the CDR3 reads TGTGCCAGCTCAAGTGACAGGGTCAATGAGCAGTTCTTC.

This sequence joins TRBV11-3 and TRBJ2-3; D ambiguous. Germline lookup yields CDR1 SGHNT and CDR2 YENEEA. Trimming pared 5 bases from V and 5 bases from J, leaving 5 bases between. This CDR3 comprises 11 residues. The chain's CDR3 is CASSEEDTQYF. CDR3 sequence (DNA): TGTGCCAGCAGCGAGGAAGATACGCAGTATTTT.

This clonotype was seen a handful of times. The chain employs TRBV6-2 or TRBV6-3 and TRBJ1-4; 8 nucleotides agree with TRBD1. V was pared by 6 bases and J by 7 bases, with 10 bases of the junction left unmatched. This CDR3 region has 15 residues. Per the germline V gene, CDR1 is MNHEY and CDR2 is SVGEGT. CDR3 DNA sequence: TGTGCCAGCAGCCCGTGGACAGGGCCCGGTGAAAAACTGTTTTTT. This gives the protein CASSPWTGPGEKLFF.

This clonotype was observed many times. The rearrangement links TRBV12-3 or TRBV12-4 to TRBJ2-2; D is possibly TRBD1 (6 bases). Trimming took 7 bases from V and 6 from J, leaving 9 bases between them. The CDR3 loop spans 12 amino acids. CDR3 residues: CASIRGPGELFF. CDR3 sequence (DNA): TGTGCCAGCATCAGGGGCCCCGGGGAGCTGTTTTTT.

The CDR3 nucleotides are TGTGCTAGTGGTTCGGGGGTGGCGGCCCAAGAGACCCAGTACTTC. This sequence encodes CASGSGVAAQETQYF. V gene TRBV12-5 combines with J gene TRBJ2-5; D is possibly TRBD2 (6 bases). The CDR3 has 15 amino acids. V shed 4 bases and J shed 1 base, with 13 bases lying between them. The germline gives CDR1 LGHNT, CDR2 FRNRAP.

In this sample, this clonotype turned up a few times. The chain combines TRBV11-2 with TRBJ1-2; D is unresolved. This CDR3 region has 12 residues. Trimming pared 5 bases from V and 8 bases from J, leaving 12 bases between. Germline V CDR1 and CDR2: SGHAT, FQNNGV. The CDR3 DNA reads TGTGCCAGCAGCACATCCCTATGGGGCTACACCTTC. It is translated as CASSTSLWGYTF.

This sequence joins TRBV10-2 and TRBJ2-2, with 12 bases identical to TRBD2. CDR3 length equals 18 residues. CDR1 and CDR2 from the germline V gene are WSHSY and SAAADI. Germline trimming cut 6 bases from V and 2 bases from J; bases unmatched to any gene: 10. This CDR3 reads CASRKTSGGGINTGELFF. The CDR3 bases are TGCGCCAGCAGAAAGACTAGCGGGGGTGGAATCAACACCGGGGAGCTGTTTTTT.

The chain joins TRBV7-8 to TRBJ2-1, with a tentative D call TRBD2 (5 bases). CDR3 length equals 18 residues. V was cut by 0 bases and J by 0 bases, with 15 bases left in between. Germline V gives CDR1 SGHVS, CDR2 FQNEAQ. CDR3 coding DNA: TGTGCCAGCAGCTTAGCGCGGGTCCGCCCGAGCTCCTACAATGAGCAGTTCTTC. It specifies CASSLARVRPSSYNEQFF.

The V and J genes are TRBV20-1 and TRBJ2-5, with 11 bases matching TRBD2. The CDR3 is made up of 16 amino acids. Germline CDR1 reads DFQATT; CDR2 reads SNEGSKA (reference sequence). V lost 0 bases and J lost 2; bases outside the gene matches: 5. CDR3 sequence: CSARDLLAGVQETQYF. CDR3 coding DNA: TGCAGTGCTAGAGATCTACTAGCGGGAGTGCAAGAGACCCAGTACTTC.

The gene calls are TRBV15 and TRBJ2-5, with TRBD2 matching over 13 bases. The V gene's germline CDR1 is LNHNV and CDR2 YYDKDF (reference sequence). The trim removed 3 bases at V and 5 bases at J, leaving 9 bases unmatched. CDR3 length: 17 amino acids. The CDR3 DNA is TGTGCCACCAGCAGGCAAACTAGCGGGAGGGGTCGTGAGACCCAGTACTTC. Protein sequence: CATSRQTSGRGRETQYF.

This clonotype was recorded many times. The rearrangement links TRBV5-1 to TRBJ1-1; possible D gene TRBD1, 5 bases. The ends were cut back, 4 bases at V and 1 base at J, with 17 bases in the middle. The germline V gene has CDR1 SGHRS and CDR2 YFSETQ. The CDR3 extends over 16 amino acids. The CDR3 bases are TGCGCCAGCAGCCAAACCTTTACAGGAACGAACACTGAAGCTTTCTTT. Its protein product is CASSQTFTGTNTEAFF.

This clonotype showed up just a few times. The gene calls are TRBV15 and TRBJ2-3; a possible D gene is TRBD1 (5 bases). The CDR3 runs 14 residues. The V and J ends lost 8 bases and 0 bases respectively, with 12 bases between them. Germline CDR1 and CDR2: LNHNV and YYDKDF (reference sequence). The CDR3 DNA reads as TGTGCCACCGGGGCAGGTACTAGCACAGATACGCAGTATTTT. Translating it yields CATGAGTSTDTQYF.

V is TRBV18 and J is TRBJ2-1, with a weak D call TRBD1 (5 bases). V lost 4 bases to trimming and J lost 7 bases, with 8 bases between them. Per germline, CDR1 KGHSH and CDR2 LQKENI. The CDR3 totals 12 residues. The CDR3 sequence: CASSQAGNEQFF. The CDR3 DNA is TGTGCCAGCTCACAAGCAGGGAATGAGCAGTTCTTC.

The genes are TRBV9 and TRBJ2-1, with D perhaps TRBD1 (6 bases). The V end lost 6 bases, the J end lost 3 bases, and 16 bases lay between the germline ends. Germline values: CDR1 SGDLS, CDR2 YYNGEE. The CDR3 runs to 15 residues. CDR3 amino acids: CASTVGAFSYNEQFF. The CDR3 DNA reads TGTGCCAGCACTGTGGGGGCCTTCAGCTACAATGAGCAGTTCTTC.

The J gene is TRBJ2-7, the V gene TRBV4-1; a weak D match, TRBD1 (7 bases). The CDR3 covers 14 residues. CDR1 is MGHRA, CDR2 YSYEKL, per germline. V lost 2 bases to trimming and J lost 3 bases, with 11 bases between them. CDR3 sequence (DNA): TGCGCCAGCAGCCAACAGGGGGGTCTCTACGAGCAGTACTTC. It encodes CASSQQGGLYEQYF.

This sequence joins TRBV5-1 and TRBJ1-2; TRBD1 matches 8 bases. The length of the CDR3 is 13 residues. The V gene end was trimmed by 4 bases and the J gene end by 4 bases; junction bases not matched to a gene: 3. Germline CDR1 is SGHRS and CDR2 is YFSETQ. CDR3 coding DNA: TGCGCCAGCAGCCAAACAGGGGGCTATGGCTACACCTTC. Protein product: CASSQTGGYGYTF.

The DNA of the CDR3 is TGTGCCTGGAGTACGGGACACGCGGCCTACAATGAGCAGTTCTTC. Protein product: CAWSTGHAAYNEQFF. V gene TRBV30 combines with J gene TRBJ2-1; maybe TRBD1 (6 bases). The CDR3 totals 15 residues. Per germline, CDR1 GTSNPN and CDR2 SVGIG (reference sequence). Trimming shortened V by 2 bases and J by 2 bases, and 13 bases separated the two germline ends.

The chain combines TRBV5-1 with TRBJ1-1, with 9 bases that match TRBD1. Germline V gene lookup returns CDR1 SGHRS and CDR2 YFSETQ. Losses at the gene ends were 4 bases for V and 0 bases for J; bases not matched to a gene: 4. The CDR3 spans 15 residues. CDR3 coding DNA: TGCGCCAGCAGCATTGGGGACAGGGTGAACACTGAAGCTTTCTTT. Translated, it gives CASSIGDRVNTEAFF.

The table lists this clonotype with a few counts. The chain joins TRBV28 to TRBJ2-3; TRBD2 matches at 8 bases. V trimming: 8 bases; J trimming: 0 bases; junction bases outside the gene matches: 13. Germline CDR1 MDHEN, CDR2 SYDVKM. The CDR3 loop spans 17 amino acids. The CDR3 reads CASPRGTSRDSTDTQYF. CDR3 nucleotides: TGTGCCAGCCCTAGGGGGACTAGTCGTGATAGCACAGATACGCAGTATTTT.

This clonotype was counted many times. The chain joins TRBV7-2 to TRBJ1-5; 8 bases match TRBD1. The trim removed 0 bases at V and 7 bases at J, leaving 5 bases unmatched. The V gene's germline CDR1 is SGHTA and CDR2 FQGNSA. There are 15 residues in the CDR3. CDR3 DNA sequence: TGTGCCAGCAGCTTAGCGCTGGCAGGGGGCCAGCCCCAGCATTTT. Its protein product is CASSLALAGGQPQHF.

There are a few counts of this clonotype. The chain uses TRBV7-6 and TRBJ2-1; 10 bases map to TRBD1. Germline loops: CDR1 SGHVS, CDR2 FNYEAQ. CDR3 size: 17 residues. Trimming at V came to 4 bases and at J to 5 bases, leaving 11 bases not matched to a gene. CDR3 sequence reads: CASSSLGGDRGHNEQFF. The CDR3 coding sequence is TGTGCCAGCAGCTCTCTGGGGGGGGACAGGGGCCACAATGAGCAGTTCTTC.

The gene calls are TRBV30 and TRBJ2-7; 7 bases are shared with TRBD2. The CDR3 spans 11 residues. CDR1 is GTSNPN, CDR2 SVGIG, per germline (reference sequence). Losses at the gene ends were 3 bases for V and 13 bases for J; bases not matched to a gene: 9. Here the CDR3 reads CAWRAGPYAYF. CDR3 bases: TGTGCCTGGAGAGCGGGGCCCTATGCTTACTTC.

The rearrangement joins TRBV7-3 to TRBJ2-5; 10 bases agree with TRBD2. This CDR3 has 15 residues. V gave up 5 bases and J gave up 2 bases; unmatched junction bases: 5. Looked up from germline, CDR1 is SGHTA and CDR2 is FQGTGA. CDR3 sequence reads: CASSVKAGGQETQYF. DNA for the CDR3: TGTGCCAGCAGCGTGAAAGCGGGGGGGCAAGAGACCCAGTACTTC.

This clonotype occurred a few times. V is TRBV5-1 and J is TRBJ2-1; D unresolved. CDR1 is SGHRS, CDR2 YFSETQ, per germline. The CDR3 is 14 amino acids. V was shortened by 4 bases and J by 6 bases, with 14 bases between the two germline ends. The CDR3 here is CASSLGVFTNEQFF. The CDR3 DNA is TGCGCCAGCAGCCTAGGAGTCTTCACCAATGAGCAGTTCTTC. Drawing the rest from reference TRBV5-1 and TRBJ2-1, the complete variable domain is KAGVTQTPRYLIKTRGQQVTLSCSPISGHRSVSWYQQTPGQGLQFLFEYFSETQRNKGNFPGRFSGRQFSNSRSEMNVSTLELGDSALYLCASSLGVFTNEQFFGPGTRLTVL.

This clonotype appeared many times. This sequence joins TRBV7-2 and TRBJ2-7, with TRBD2 identical over 11 bases. Germline CDR1 SGHTA, CDR2 FQGNSA. V lost 5 bases, J lost 0 bases, and 3 bases stayed unmatched. This CDR3 is 15 amino acids long. CDR3 sequence reads: CASSVTSGSSYEQYF. The DNA for the CDR3 is TGTGCCAGCAGCGTAACTAGCGGGAGCTCCTACGAGCAGTACTTC.